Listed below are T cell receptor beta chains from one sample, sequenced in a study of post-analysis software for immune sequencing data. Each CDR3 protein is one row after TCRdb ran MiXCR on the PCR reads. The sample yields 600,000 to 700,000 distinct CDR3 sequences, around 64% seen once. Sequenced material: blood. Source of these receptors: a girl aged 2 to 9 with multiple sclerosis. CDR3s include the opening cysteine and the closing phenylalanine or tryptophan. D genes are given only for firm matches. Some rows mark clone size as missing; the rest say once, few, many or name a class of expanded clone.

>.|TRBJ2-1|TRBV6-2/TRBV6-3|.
TGTGCCAGCAGTGCTCCGACCCTATTTGGTGAGCAGTTCTTC
CASSAPTLFGEQFF
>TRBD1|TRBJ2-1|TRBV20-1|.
TGCAGTGCCCGGACAGGTCCTTTGGATGAGCAGTTCTTC
CSARTGPLDEQFF
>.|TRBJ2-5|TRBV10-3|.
TGTGCCATCAGCGGGGACGGCCAAGAGACCCAGTACTTC
CAISGDGQETQYF
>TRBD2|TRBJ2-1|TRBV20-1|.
TGCAGTGCTAGTCCGCTAGCGGGATCCTACAATGAGCAGTTCTTC
CSASPLAGSYNEQFF
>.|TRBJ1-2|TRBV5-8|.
TGTGCCAGCAGCTTGCGGCAGGGATGGGGTGGCTACACCTTC
CASSLRQGWGGYTF
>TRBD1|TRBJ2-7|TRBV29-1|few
TGCAGCGTGGGGACAGGGAGGAACGAGCAGTACTTC
CSVGTGRNEQYF
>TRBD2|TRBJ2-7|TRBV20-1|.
TGCAGTGCTAGGCTAGCGGGGGCCTACGAGCAGTACTTC
CSARLAGAYEQYF
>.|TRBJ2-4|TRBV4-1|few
TGCGCCAGCGGAGACTGGGTCCGGAAAGCCAAAAACATTCAGTACTTC
CASGDWVRKAKNIQYF
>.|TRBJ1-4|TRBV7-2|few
TGTGCCAGCAGCTTACAGTGGAGTCCTGAAAAACTGTTTTTT
CASSLQWSPEKLFF
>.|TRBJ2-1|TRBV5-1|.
TGCGCCAGCAGCTTGGGAGGGACCAACAATGAGCAGTTCTTC
CASSLGGTNNEQFF
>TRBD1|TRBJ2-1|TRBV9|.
TGTGCCAGCAGCGTTTCCCGGGACAGGGGCTACAATGAGCAGTTCTTC
CASSVSRDRGYNEQFF
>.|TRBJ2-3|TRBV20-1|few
TGCAGTGCTCGCTCCCTCAGGGGCACAGATACGCAGTATTTT
CSARSLRGTDTQYF
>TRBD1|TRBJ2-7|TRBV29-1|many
TGCAGCACGAAGGGACAGGGGTACGAGCAGTACTTC
CSTKGQGYEQYF
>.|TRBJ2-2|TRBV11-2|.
TGTGCCAGCAGCTTCGTGCCGTCCGCGAACACCGGGGAGCTGTTTTTT
CASSFVPSANTGELFF